This TCR beta chain was captured by sequencing in a study of T cell changes during pregnancy in multiple sclerosis. CDR1 is MNHEY, CDR2 SVGAGI, per germline. The CDR3 loop spans 15 amino acids. V shed 5 bases, J shed 2 bases, and the junction held 4 bases outside the gene matches. This table comes from immunoSEQ multiplex PCR, and its TCRdb copy is limited to in-frame clones, with some not included. The data show roughly 80,000 clones, about 93% seen once. This sequence was found in a female donor with multiple sclerosis, enrolled in a pregnancy study. Sample: peripheral blood, taken in the first trimester of pregnancy. This chain joins TRBV6-5 and TRBJ2-7; 12 bases map to TRBD2. The CDR3 coding sequence is TGTGCCAGCAGTACTAGCGGGGGGCCGCCCTACGAGCAGTACTTC. This translates into CASSTSGGPPYEQYF.